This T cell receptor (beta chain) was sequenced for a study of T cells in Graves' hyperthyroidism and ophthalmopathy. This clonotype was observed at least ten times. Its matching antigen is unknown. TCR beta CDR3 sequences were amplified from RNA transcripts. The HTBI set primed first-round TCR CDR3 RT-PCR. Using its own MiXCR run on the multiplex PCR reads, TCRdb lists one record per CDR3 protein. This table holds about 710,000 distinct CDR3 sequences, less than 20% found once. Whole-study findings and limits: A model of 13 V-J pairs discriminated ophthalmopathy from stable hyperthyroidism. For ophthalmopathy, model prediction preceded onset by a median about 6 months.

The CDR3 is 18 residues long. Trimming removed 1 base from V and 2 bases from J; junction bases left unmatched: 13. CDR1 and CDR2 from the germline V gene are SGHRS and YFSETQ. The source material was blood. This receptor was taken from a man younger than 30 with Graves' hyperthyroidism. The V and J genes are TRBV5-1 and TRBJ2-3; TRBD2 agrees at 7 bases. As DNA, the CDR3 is TGCGCCAGCAGCTTGAGAGGGCTAGCGGCTTTTTCCACAGATACGCAGTATTTT. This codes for CASSLRGLAAFSTDTQYF.